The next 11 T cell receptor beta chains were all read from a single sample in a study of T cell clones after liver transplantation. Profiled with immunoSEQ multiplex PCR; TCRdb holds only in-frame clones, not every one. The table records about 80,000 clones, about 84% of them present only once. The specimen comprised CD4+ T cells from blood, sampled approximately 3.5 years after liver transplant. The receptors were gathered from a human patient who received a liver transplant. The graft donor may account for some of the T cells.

CDR3 in amino acids: CASSLAHRLINEQFF. The CDR3 coding sequence is TGCGCCAGCAGCTTGGCGCATCGTCTTATCAATGAGCAGTTCTTC. The V call is TRBV5-1, the J call TRBJ2-1; no clear D gene. Germline loops: CDR1 SGHRS, CDR2 YFSETQ. Trimming pared 0 bases from V and 6 bases from J, leaving 13 bases between. The CDR3 length is 15 residues.

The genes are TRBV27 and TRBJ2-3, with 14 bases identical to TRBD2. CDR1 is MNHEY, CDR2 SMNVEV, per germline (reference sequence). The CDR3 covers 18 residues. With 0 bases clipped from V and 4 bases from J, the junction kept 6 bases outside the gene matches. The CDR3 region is CASSLSTRLAGGADTQYF. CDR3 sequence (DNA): TGTGCCAGCAGTTTATCGACCAGACTAGCGGGAGGGGCAGATACGCAGTATTTT.

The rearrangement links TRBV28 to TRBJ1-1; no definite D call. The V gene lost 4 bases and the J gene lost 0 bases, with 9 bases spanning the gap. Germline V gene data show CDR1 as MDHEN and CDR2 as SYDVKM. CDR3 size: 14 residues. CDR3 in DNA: TGTGCCAGCAGTTCAGGTAACATGAACACTGAAGCTTTCTTT. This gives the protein CASSSGNMNTEAFF.

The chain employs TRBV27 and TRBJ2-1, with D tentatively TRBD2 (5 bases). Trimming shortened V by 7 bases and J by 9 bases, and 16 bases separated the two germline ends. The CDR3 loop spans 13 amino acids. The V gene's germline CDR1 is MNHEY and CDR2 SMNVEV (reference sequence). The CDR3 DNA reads TGTGCCAGCACCCATGGCCCGGGGAGTGAGCAGTTCTTC. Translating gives CASTHGPGSEQFF.

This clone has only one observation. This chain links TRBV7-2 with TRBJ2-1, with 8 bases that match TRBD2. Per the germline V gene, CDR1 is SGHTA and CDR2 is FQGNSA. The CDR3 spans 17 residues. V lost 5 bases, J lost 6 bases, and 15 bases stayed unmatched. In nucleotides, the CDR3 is TGTGCCAGCAGCCCGCGGACCGGGACTAGTGGGTCCAATGAGCAGTTCTTC. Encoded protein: CASSPRTGTSGSNEQFF.

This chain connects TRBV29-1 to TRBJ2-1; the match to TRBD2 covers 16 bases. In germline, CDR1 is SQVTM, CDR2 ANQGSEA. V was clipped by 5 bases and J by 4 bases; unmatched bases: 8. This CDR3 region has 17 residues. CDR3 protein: CSVWGTSGRATYNEQFF. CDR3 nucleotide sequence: TGCAGCGTTTGGGGGACTAGCGGGAGGGCCACATACAATGAGCAGTTCTTC.

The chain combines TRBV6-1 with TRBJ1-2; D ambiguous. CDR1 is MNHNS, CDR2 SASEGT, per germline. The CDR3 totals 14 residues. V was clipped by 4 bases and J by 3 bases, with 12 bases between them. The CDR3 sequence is CASSVRKGDYGYTF. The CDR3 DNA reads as TGTGCCAGCAGTGTTCGCAAGGGCGACTATGGCTACACCTTC.

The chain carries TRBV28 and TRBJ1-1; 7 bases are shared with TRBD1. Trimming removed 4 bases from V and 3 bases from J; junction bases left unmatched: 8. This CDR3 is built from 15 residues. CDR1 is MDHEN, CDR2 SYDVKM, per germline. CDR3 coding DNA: TGTGCCAGCAGTTCACCCGGGACAGCCTACACTGAAGCTTTCTTT. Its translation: CASSSPGTAYTEAFF.

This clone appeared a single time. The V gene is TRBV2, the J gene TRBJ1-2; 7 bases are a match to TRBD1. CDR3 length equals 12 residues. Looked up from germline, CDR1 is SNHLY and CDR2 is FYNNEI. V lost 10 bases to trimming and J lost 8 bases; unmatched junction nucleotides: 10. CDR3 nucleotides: TGTGCCACTTCCCGGGACAGAGGGGGCTACACCTTC. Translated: CATSRDRGGYTF. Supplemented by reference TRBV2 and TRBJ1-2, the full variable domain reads EPEVTQTPSHQVTQMGQEVILRCVPISNHLYFYWYRQILGQKVEFLVSFYNNEISEKSEIFDDQFSVERPDGSNFTLKIRSTKLEDSAMYFCATSRDRGGYTFGSGTRLTVV.

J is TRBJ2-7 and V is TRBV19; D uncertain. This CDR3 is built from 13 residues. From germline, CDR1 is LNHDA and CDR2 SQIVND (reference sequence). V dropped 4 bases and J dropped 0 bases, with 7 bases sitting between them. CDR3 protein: CASSTGSSYEQYF. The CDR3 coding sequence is TGTGCCAGTAGTACCGGCAGCTCCTACGAGCAGTACTTC.

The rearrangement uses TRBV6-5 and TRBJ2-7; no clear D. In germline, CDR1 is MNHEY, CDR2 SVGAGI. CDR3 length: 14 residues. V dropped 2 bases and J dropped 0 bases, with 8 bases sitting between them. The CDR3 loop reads CASSYTRGSYEQYF. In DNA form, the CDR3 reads TGTGCCAGCAGTTACACCCGTGGCTCCTACGAGCAGTACTTC.